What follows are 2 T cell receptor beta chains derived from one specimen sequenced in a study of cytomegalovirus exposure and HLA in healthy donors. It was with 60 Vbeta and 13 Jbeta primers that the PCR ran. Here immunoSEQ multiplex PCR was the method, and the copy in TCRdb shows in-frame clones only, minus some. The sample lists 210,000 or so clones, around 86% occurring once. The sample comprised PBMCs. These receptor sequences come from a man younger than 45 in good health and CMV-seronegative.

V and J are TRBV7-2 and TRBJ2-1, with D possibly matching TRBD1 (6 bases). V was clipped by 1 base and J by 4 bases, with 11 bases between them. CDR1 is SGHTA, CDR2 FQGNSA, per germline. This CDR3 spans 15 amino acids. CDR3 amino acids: CASSLVQGTYNEQFF. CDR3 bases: TGTGCCAGCAGCTTAGTGCAGGGGACATACAATGAGCAGTTCTTC.

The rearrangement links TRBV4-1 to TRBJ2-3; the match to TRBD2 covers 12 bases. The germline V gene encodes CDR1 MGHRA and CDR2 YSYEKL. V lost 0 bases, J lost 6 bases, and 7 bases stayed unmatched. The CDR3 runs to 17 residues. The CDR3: CASSQETSGSTGDTQYF. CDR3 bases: TGCGCCAGCAGCCAAGAGACTAGCGGGAGTACGGGGGATACGCAGTATTTT.